The 26 T cell receptor beta chains presented below share a single source sample, sequenced in a study of CD8+CD57+ T cells in acquired aplastic anemia. Genomic DNA templated the TCR beta VDJ and CDR3 profiling. From the reads, TCRdb called clonotypes with MiXCR, one entry per CDR3 protein. The table lists around 200,000 distinct CDR3 sequences, 40% to 50% of them singletons. Patients selected for sequencing had displayed CD8+CD57+ cell expansion by flow cytometry. The sample taken for sequencing was sorted CD4+, CD8+, or CD8+CD57+ T cells (not recorded which) from PBMCs. These TCRs come from a human donor with aplastic anemia.

This clonotype was counted a few times. The rearrangement links TRBV2 to TRBJ2-1; D unresolved. The V and J ends lost 5 bases and 8 bases respectively, with 10 bases between them. This CDR3 spans 12 amino acids. The germline CDR1 and CDR2 sequences are SNHLY and FYNNEI. The CDR3 DNA sequence: TGTGCCAGCAGTTACCAAGTGGATGAGCAGTTCTTC. It translates to CASSYQVDEQFF.

The chain joins TRBV7-3 to TRBJ2-7; D is possibly TRBD1 (5 bases). The ends were cut back, 3 bases at V and 7 bases at J, with 16 bases in the middle. This CDR3 has 14 amino acids. Germline lookup yields CDR1 SGHTA and CDR2 FQGTGA. The CDR3 is CASSFGHPVGEQYF. DNA of the CDR3: TGTGCCAGCAGCTTTGGACACCCCGTGGGGGAGCAGTACTTC.

This clonotype occurred many times. The rearrangement joins TRBV24-1 to TRBJ2-1; 9 bases are shared with TRBD1. The CDR3 is 15 residues long. CDR1 KGHDR and CDR2 SFDVKD come from the germline V gene. The ends lost 4 bases at V and 7 bases at J; junction bases unmatched: 7. The CDR3 DNA is TGTGCCACCAGTGACACTACCGGGACAGGGAATGAGCAGTTCTTC. Encoded protein: CATSDTTGTGNEQFF.

This clonotype was counted a single time. V and J are TRBV20-1 and TRBJ2-1; 8 nucleotides align to TRBD1. CDR1 DFQATT and CDR2 SNEGSKA come from the germline V gene (reference sequence). This CDR3 has 15 amino acids. Trimming removed 3 bases from V and 1 base from J; junction bases left unmatched: 5. This CDR3 is CSASETGGSYNEQFF. The CDR3 DNA is TGCAGTGCTAGCGAAACAGGGGGTTCCTACAATGAGCAGTTCTTC.

This clonotype was counted ten times or more. The genes are TRBV11-3 and TRBJ2-2; possible D gene TRBD2, 5 bases. Germline V CDR1 and CDR2: SGHNT, YENEEA. This CDR3 has 15 residues. V was shortened by 1 base and J by 3 bases, with 9 bases between the two germline ends. In DNA form, the CDR3 reads TGTGCCAGCAGCTTAGTAGGGCGGGACACCGGGGAGCTGTTTTTT. This translates into CASSLVGRDTGELFF.

This clonotype was counted ten times or more. The CDR3 region has the DNA TGTGCCAGCAGCTTAGATAGTAACTCCTACAATGAGCAGTTCTTC. It translates to CASSLDSNSYNEQFF. The V call is TRBV7-3, the J call TRBJ2-1, with D unclear. The CDR3 is made up of 15 amino acids. Germline CDR1 SGHTA, CDR2 FQGTGA. V lost 2 bases and J 0 bases, leaving 8 bases between the germline ends. The whole variable domain, filled in from reference TRBV7-3 and TRBJ2-1, reads GAGVSQTPSNKVTEKGKYVELRCDPISGHTALYWYRQSLGQGPEFLIYFQGTGAADDSGLPNDRFFAVRPEGSVSTLKIQRTERGDSAVYLCASSLDSNSYNEQFFGPGTRLTVL.

The chain links TRBV27 to TRBJ1-1, with TRBD1 identical over 7 bases. The CDR3 sequence is 14 residues long. V shed 4 bases, J shed 2 bases, and the junction held 4 bases outside the gene matches. Germline assignment: CDR1 MNHEY and CDR2 SMNVEV (reference sequence). The CDR3 DNA reads TGTGCCAGCAGTTGGGGACAGACCAACACTGAAGCTTTCTTT. Its protein product is CASSWGQTNTEAFF.

This clonotype was counted at least ten times. The V gene is TRBV9, the J gene TRBJ2-1, with 8 bases aligning to TRBD1. CDR1 is SGDLS and CDR2 is YYNGEE in the germline V gene. The trim removed 4 bases at V and 2 bases at J, leaving 11 bases unmatched. The CDR3 has 17 amino acids. CDR3 in DNA: TGTGCCAGCAGCTTCTACCCCGGGACAGGAACCTACAATGAGCAGTTCTTC. It encodes CASSFYPGTGTYNEQFF.

At least ten counts were recorded for this clonotype. The V call is TRBV15, the J call TRBJ2-1; D remains unclear. The germline V gene encodes CDR1 LNHNV and CDR2 YYDKDF (reference sequence). V lost 5 bases, J lost 4 bases, and 18 bases lay in between. CDR3 length equals 16 residues. CDR3 in DNA: TGTGCCACCAGCCCCCGAGCCGGGCCCTCTTACAATGAGCAGTTCTTC. This codes for CATSPRAGPSYNEQFF.

V is TRBV29-1 and J is TRBJ2-4; D possibly corresponds to TRBD1 (5 bases). The germline V gene encodes CDR1 SQVTM and CDR2 ANQGSEA. V was clipped by 4 bases and J by 3 bases, with 10 bases between them. This CDR3 has 13 amino acids. The chain's CDR3 is CSVGQGGKNIQYF. DNA of the CDR3: TGCAGCGTTGGCCAGGGTGGCAAAAACATTCAGTACTTC.

In this sample, this clonotype turned up many times. The V call is TRBV4-3, the J call TRBJ1-5; D is uncertain. The CDR3 loop spans 15 amino acids. Germline CDR1 and CDR2: LGHNA and YSLEER. V lost 0 bases and J lost 2, with 8 bases in between. The CDR3 here is CASSQDMSGNQPQHF. The CDR3 bases are TGCGCCAGCAGCCAAGATATGTCGGGCAATCAGCCCCAGCATTTT.

Worth noting for this clonotype: A junction boundary mismatches the germline segment, possibly from a read error. The chain carries TRBV10-3 and TRBJ2-7; the match to TRBD2 covers 10 bases. From germline, CDR1 is ENHRY and CDR2 SYGVKD. This CDR3 contains 16 residues. The CDR3 DNA follows: TGTGCCAGCAGTGAATCGGAAAGCGGGAGGGCCTACGAGCAGTACTTC. Translation gives CASSESESGRAYEQYF.

This chain uses TRBV4-1 with TRBJ2-3, with 10 positions matching TRBD2. The CDR3 sequence is 18 residues long. The V gene end was trimmed by 0 bases and the J gene end by 4 bases; junction bases not matched to a gene: 10. Germline CDR1 is MGHRA and CDR2 is YSYEKL. The CDR3 protein is CASSQDRGWLAGADTQYF. The CDR3 coding sequence is TGCGCCAGCAGCCAAGACAGGGGGTGGCTAGCGGGAGCAGATACGCAGTATTTT.

The sample holds one count of this clonotype. The chain couples TRBV7-9 to TRBJ1-5, with unresolved D. Germline lookup yields CDR1 SEHNR and CDR2 FQNEAQ (reference sequence). The CDR3 has 13 residues. Trimming removed 6 bases at V and 4 bases at J, with 10 bases between. The CDR3 here is CASSLIENQPQHF. CDR3 coding DNA: TGTGCCAGCAGTTTAATTGAGAATCAGCCCCAGCATTTT.

A remark on this clonotype: Germline and junction disagree at one end, which may indicate a read error. This rearrangement joins TRBV20-1 to TRBJ1-2; no definite D call. The CDR3 runs 14 residues. The V gene's germline CDR1 is DFQATT and CDR2 SNEGSKA (reference sequence). The DNA for the CDR3 is TGCAGTGCTAGAGAACAAACCCGGACCTATGGCTGCACCTTC. It specifies CSAREQTRTYGCTF.

This clonotype came up many times. This rearrangement joins TRBV19 to TRBJ2-1, with D possibly TRBD2 on 6 matching bases. V was shortened by 4 bases and J by 5 bases, with 12 bases between the two germline ends. Germline-derived CDR1 and CDR2 are LNHDA and SQIVND (reference sequence). The CDR3 sequence is 14 residues long. The CDR3 DNA is TGTGCCAGTAGTAGGTCAGCGGGCCACAATGAGCAGTTCTTC. It yields the protein CASSRSAGHNEQFF.

This clonotype was picked up many times. The chain employs TRBV9 and TRBJ1-4, with D maybe TRBD1 (6 bases). This CDR3 has 14 amino acids. Germline V CDR1 and CDR2: SGDLS, YYNGEE. Trimming shortened V by 2 bases and J by 7 bases, and 12 bases separated the two germline ends. The CDR3: CASSVSTGSEKLFF. CDR3 DNA sequence: TGTGCCAGCAGCGTTTCAACAGGGAGTGAAAAACTGTTTTTT. The full variable domain, completed using reference TRBV9 and TRBJ1-4, is DSGVTQTPKHLITATGQRVTLRCSPRSGDLSVYWYQQSLDQGLQFLIQYYNGEERAKGNILERFSAQQFPDLHSELNLSSLELGDSALYFCASSVSTGSEKLFFGSGTQLSVL.

This clonotype was counted ten times or more. The chain combines TRBV4-1 with TRBJ2-2; 11 bases align to TRBD2. Per germline, CDR1 MGHRA and CDR2 YSYEKL. This CDR3 is built from 16 residues. With 6 bases clipped from V and 2 bases from J, the junction kept 5 bases outside the gene matches. The chain's CDR3 is CASRYLAGGNTGELFF. CDR3 nucleotide sequence: TGCGCCAGCAGGTACCTAGCGGGAGGAAACACCGGGGAGCTGTTTTTT.

This clonotype was detected ten times or more. The rearrangement uses TRBV12-3 or TRBV12-4 and TRBJ2-2; TRBD1 matches at 10 bases. This CDR3 is built from 14 residues. V was clipped by 7 bases and J by 7 bases; unmatched bases: 6. CDR3 nucleotides: TGTGCCAGCACTCCGGGACAGGGGATCGGGGAGCTGTTTTTT. It is translated as CASTPGQGIGELFF.

This clonotype showed up just once. The chain combines TRBV7-2 with TRBJ2-7; D is possibly TRBD1 (5 bases). The germline V gene has CDR1 SGHTA and CDR2 FQGNSA. The CDR3 extends over 14 amino acids. Trimming took 7 bases from V and 0 from J, leaving 13 bases between them. DNA for the CDR3: TGTGCCAGCACCCCGACAGCTGGCTCCTACGAGCAGTACTTC. It translates to CASTPTAGSYEQYF.

The J gene is TRBJ2-7, the V gene TRBV19; perhaps TRBD1 as D (6 bases). With 3 bases removed from V and 3 bases from J, the gap between germline ends came to 15 bases. Germline CDR1 reads LNHDA; CDR2 reads SQIVND (reference sequence). The CDR3 has 15 residues. CDR3: CASSITGTSDYEQYF. DNA of the CDR3: TGTGCCAGTAGTATCACCGGGACATCAGACTACGAGCAGTACTTC.

This clonotype appeared many times. This chain links TRBV19 with TRBJ1-1; 7 positions agree with TRBD1. Trimming cost V 9 bases and J 0 bases; bases outside gene matches: 4. The CDR3 runs 13 residues. In germline, CDR1 is LNHDA, CDR2 SQIVND (reference sequence). The CDR3 coding sequence is TGTGCCAGCTCCGGGACAGTGAACACTGAAGCTTTCTTT. It encodes CASSGTVNTEAFF. The whole variable domain, filled in from reference TRBV19 and TRBJ1-1, reads DGGITQSPKYLFRKEGQNVTLSCEQNLNHDAMYWYRQDPGQGLRLIYYSQIVNDFQKGDIAEGYSVSREKKESFPLTVTSAQKNPTAFYLCASSGTVNTEAFFGQGTRLTVV.

This clonotype was observed many times. The chain uses TRBV20-1 and TRBJ1-4, with a weak D call TRBD1 (5 bases). Germline CDR1 reads DFQATT; CDR2 reads SNEGSKA (reference sequence). The CDR3 runs 15 residues. Between the trimmed V and J ends, which lost 1 base and 3 bases, there was a span of 12 bases. The CDR3 DNA is TGCAGTGCTAGAGGAGGAGCGGGGGCTAATGAAAAACTGTTTTTT. Translation: CSARGGAGANEKLFF.

The genes are TRBV4-1 and TRBJ2-7, with 11 nucleotides matching TRBD2. The CDR3 has 15 amino acids. Looked up from germline, CDR1 is MGHRA and CDR2 is YSYEKL. Germline trimming cut 3 bases from V and 5 bases from J; bases unmatched to any gene: 6. This chain's CDR3 is CASSQGGTSGHEQYF. CDR3 sequence (DNA): TGCGCCAGCAGCCAGGGGGGGACTAGCGGCCACGAGCAGTACTTC.

Concerning this clonotype: Here the CDR3 omits its conserved ending phenylalanine or tryptophan, so a read error is the likely source. No DNA is shown, since the ends of the CDR3 on it are uncertain; the CDR3 is the one TCRdb lists. V gene TRBV20-1 combines with J gene TRBJ1-1. Germline V gives CDR1 DFQATT, CDR2 SNEGSKA (reference sequence). A total of 10 residues make up the CDR3, ends included. CDR3 region: CSARRQEALL.

DNA for the CDR3: TGTGCCAGTAGTCCCGCGGGGGTAGGCACTGAAGCTTTCTTT. Amino acids: CASSPAGVGTEAFF. The chain recombines TRBV19 with TRBJ1-1; TRBD1 might be the D (5 bases). The V end lost 5 bases, the J end lost 4 bases, and 14 bases lay between the germline ends. Germline-derived CDR1 and CDR2 are LNHDA and SQIVND (reference sequence). The CDR3 length is 14 residues.